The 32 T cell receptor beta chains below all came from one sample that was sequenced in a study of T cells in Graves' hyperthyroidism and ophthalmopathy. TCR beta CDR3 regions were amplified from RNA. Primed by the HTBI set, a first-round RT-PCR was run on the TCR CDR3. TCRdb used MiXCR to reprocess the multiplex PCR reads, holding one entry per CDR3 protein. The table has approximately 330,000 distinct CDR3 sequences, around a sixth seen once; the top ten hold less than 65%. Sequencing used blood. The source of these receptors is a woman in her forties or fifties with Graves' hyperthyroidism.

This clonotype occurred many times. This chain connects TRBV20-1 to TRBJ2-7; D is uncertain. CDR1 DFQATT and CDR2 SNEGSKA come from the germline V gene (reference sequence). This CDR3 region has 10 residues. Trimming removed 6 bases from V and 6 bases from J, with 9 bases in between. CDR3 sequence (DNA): TGCAGTGCCCTTCCCGGCGAGCAGTACTTC. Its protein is CSALPGEQYF.

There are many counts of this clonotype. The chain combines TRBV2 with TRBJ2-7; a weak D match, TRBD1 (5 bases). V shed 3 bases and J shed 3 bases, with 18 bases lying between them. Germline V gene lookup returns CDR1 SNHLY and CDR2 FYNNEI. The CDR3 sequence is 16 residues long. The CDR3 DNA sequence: TGTGCCAGCAGTGAGGGCCCTTTGCCAGGGAACTACGAGCAGTACGTC. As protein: CASSEGPLPGNYEQYV.

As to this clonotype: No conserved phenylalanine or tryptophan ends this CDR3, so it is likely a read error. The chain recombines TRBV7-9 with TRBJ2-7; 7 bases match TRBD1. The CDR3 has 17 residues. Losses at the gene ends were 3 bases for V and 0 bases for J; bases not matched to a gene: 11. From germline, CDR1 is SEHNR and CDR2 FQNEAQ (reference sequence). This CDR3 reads CASSFRQGQKSSYEQYA. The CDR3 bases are TGTGCCAGCAGCTTTAGACAGGGCCAAAAGAGCTCCTACGAGCAGTACGCC.

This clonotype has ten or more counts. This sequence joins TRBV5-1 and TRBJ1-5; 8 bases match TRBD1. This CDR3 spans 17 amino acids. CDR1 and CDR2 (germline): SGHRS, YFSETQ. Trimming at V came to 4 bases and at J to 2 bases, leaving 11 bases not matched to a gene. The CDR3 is CASSPIPQTGGNQPQHF. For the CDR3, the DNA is TGCGCCAGCAGCCCCATACCTCAGACAGGGGGCAATCAGCCCCAGCATTTT. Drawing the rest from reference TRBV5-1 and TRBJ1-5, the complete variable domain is KAGVTQTPRYLIKTRGQQVTLSCSPISGHRSVSWYQQTPGQGLQFLFEYFSETQRNKGNFPGRFSGRQFSNSRSEMNVSTLELGDSALYLCASSPIPQTGGNQPQHFGDGTRLSIL.

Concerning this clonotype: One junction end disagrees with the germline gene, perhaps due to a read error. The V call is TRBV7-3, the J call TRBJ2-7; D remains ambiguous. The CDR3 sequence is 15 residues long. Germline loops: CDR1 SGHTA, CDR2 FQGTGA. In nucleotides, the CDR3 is TGTGCCAGCAACTTAGGCCCTATCGACTCCTACGAGCGGTACTTC. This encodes CASNLGPIDSYERYF.

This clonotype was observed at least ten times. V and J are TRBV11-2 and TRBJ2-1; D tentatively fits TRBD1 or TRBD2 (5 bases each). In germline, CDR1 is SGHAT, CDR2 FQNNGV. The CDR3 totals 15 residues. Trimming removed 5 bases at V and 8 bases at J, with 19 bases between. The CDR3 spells CASSVPGRSKDEQFF. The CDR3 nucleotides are TGTGCCAGCAGCGTACCGGGACGGAGTAAAGATGAGCAGTTCTTC.

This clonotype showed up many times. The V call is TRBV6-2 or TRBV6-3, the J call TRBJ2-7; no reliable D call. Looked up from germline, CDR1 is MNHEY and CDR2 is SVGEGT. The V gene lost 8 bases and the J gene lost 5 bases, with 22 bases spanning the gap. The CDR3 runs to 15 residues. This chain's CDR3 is CASDPGPYLHDEQYF. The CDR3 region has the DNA TGTGCCAGCGACCCTGGACCGTACCTTCACGACGAGCAGTACTTC.

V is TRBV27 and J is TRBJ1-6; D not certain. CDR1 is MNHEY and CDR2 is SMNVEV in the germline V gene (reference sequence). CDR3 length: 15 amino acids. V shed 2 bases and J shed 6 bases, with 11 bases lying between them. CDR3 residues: CASSLGWTVNSPLHF. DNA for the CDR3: TGTGCCAGCAGTTTAGGGTGGACGGTTAATTCACCCCTCCACTTT.

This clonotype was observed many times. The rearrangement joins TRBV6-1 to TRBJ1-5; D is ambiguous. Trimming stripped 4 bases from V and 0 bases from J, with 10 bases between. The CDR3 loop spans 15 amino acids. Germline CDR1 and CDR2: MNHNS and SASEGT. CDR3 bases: TGTGCCAGCAGTGTGGACGGCTATAGCAATCAGCCCCAGCATTTT. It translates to CASSVDGYSNQPQHF.

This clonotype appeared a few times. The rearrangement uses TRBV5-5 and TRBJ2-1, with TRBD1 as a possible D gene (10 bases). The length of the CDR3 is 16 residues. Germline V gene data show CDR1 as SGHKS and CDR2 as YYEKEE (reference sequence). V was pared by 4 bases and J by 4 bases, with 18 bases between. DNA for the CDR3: TGTGCCAGCAGCCTAGCGGGACAGGGGACATACAATGAGCAGTTCTTC. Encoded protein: CASSLAGQGTYNEQFF.

The CDR3 is CASSNTGTGDPEAFF. The CDR3 DNA sequence: TGTGCCAGCAGCAATACCGGGACAGGGGATCCTGAAGCTTTCTTT. This chain connects TRBV11-2 to TRBJ1-1, with 10 nucleotides matching TRBD1. The J segment lost 6 bases and the V segment lost 5 bases, leaving 9 bases of the junction unmatched. The CDR3 extends over 15 amino acids. From germline, CDR1 is SGHAT and CDR2 FQNNGV.

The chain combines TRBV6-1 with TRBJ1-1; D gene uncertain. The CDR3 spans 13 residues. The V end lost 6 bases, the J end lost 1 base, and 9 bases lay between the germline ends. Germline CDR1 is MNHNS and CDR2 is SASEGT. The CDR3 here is CASSIAENTEAFF. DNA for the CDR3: TGTGCCAGCAGCATCGCCGAGAACACTGAAGCTTTCTTT.

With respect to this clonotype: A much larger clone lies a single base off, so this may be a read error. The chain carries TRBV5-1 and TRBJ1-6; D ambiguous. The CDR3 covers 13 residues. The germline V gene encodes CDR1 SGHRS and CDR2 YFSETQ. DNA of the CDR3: TGCGCCAGCAGCTTGGGGTCCAATTCACCCCCCCACTTT. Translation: CASSLGSNSPPHF.

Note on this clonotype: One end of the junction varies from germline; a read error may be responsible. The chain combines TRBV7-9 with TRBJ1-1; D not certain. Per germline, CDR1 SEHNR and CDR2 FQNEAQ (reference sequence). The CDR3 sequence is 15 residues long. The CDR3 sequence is CANSLAGQEDTEAFF. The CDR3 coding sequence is TGTGCCAACAGCTTAGCAGGCCAGGAAGACACTGAAGCTTTCTTT.

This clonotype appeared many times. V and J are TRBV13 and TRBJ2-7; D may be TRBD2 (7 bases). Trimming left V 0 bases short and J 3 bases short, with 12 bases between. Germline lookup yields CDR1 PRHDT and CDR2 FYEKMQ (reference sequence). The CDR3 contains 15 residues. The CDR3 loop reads CASSLGGGASYEQYV. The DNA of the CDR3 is TGTGCCAGCAGCTTAGGTGGGGGGGCCAGCTACGAGCAGTACGTC.

The CDR3 nucleotides read TGTGCCAGCAGCCAAGCTCGGGTTAGCACAGATACGCAGTATTTT. It codes for CASSQARVSTDTQYF. The chain recombines TRBV3-1 with TRBJ2-3; D call uncertain. Germline values: CDR1 LGHDT, CDR2 YNNKEL (reference sequence). This CDR3 has 15 residues. V lost 1 base and J lost 0, with 8 bases in between.

The CDR3 sequence: CASSWTGGRAFF. DNA for the CDR3: TGTGCCAGCAGCTGGACAGGGGGTAGGGCTTTCTTT. This chain uses TRBV27 with TRBJ1-1; 10 bases fit TRBD1. Germline V CDR1 and CDR2: MNHEY, SMNVEV (reference sequence). The trim removed 6 bases at V and 11 bases at J, leaving 6 bases unmatched. CDR3 size: 12 residues.

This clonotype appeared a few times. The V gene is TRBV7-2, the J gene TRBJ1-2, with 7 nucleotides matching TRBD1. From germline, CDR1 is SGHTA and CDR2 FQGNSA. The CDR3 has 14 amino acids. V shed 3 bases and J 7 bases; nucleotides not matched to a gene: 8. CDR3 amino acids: CASSLGQTIGGYTF. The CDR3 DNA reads TGTGCCAGCAGCTTGGGACAGACTATCGGTGGCTACACCTTC.

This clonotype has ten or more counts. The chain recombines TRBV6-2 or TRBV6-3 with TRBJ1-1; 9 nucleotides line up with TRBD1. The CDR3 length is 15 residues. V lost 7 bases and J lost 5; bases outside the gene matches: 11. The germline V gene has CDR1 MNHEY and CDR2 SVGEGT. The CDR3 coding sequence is TGTGCCAGCAATGCCCCTGGGACAGGGTGGACTGAAGCTTTCTTT. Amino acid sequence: CASNAPGTGWTEAFF.

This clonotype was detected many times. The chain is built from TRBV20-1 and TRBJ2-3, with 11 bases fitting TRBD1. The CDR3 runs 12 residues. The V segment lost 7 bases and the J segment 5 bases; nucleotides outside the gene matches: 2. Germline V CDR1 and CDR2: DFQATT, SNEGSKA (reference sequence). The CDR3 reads CSGTGGEDTQYF. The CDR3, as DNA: TGCAGTGGGACAGGGGGCGAAGATACGCAGTATTTT.

CDR3 amino acids: CASSSLRGANTEAFF. The CDR3 region has the DNA TGTGCCAGCAGCTCTTTACGGGGAGCGAACACTGAAGCTTTCTTT. This chain uses TRBV7-9 with TRBJ1-1; D remains ambiguous. Looked up from germline, CDR1 is SEHNR and CDR2 is FQNEAQ (reference sequence). CDR3 size: 15 residues. With 4 bases removed from V and 1 base from J, the gap between germline ends came to 13 bases.

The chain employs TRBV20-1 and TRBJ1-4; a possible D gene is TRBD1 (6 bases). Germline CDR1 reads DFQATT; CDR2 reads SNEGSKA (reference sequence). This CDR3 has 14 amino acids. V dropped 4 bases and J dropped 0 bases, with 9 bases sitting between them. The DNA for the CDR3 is TGCAGTGCTACCAGGACAGCAACTAATGAAAAACTGTTTTTT. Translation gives CSATRTATNEKLFF.

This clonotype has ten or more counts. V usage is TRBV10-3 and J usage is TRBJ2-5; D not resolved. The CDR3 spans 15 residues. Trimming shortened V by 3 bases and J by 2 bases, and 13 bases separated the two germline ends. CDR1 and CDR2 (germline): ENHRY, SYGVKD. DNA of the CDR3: TGTGCCATCAGTGACCTAAGTGCGGAGCAAGAGACCCAGTACTTC. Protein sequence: CAISDLSAEQETQYF.

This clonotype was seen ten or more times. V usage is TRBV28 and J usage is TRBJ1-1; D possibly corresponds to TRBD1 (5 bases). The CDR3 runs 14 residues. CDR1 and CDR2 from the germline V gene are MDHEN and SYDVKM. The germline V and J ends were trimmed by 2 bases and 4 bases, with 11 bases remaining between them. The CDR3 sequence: CASSLVAGSTEAFF. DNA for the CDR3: TGTGCCAGCAGTTTAGTAGCAGGGAGCACTGAAGCTTTCTTT.

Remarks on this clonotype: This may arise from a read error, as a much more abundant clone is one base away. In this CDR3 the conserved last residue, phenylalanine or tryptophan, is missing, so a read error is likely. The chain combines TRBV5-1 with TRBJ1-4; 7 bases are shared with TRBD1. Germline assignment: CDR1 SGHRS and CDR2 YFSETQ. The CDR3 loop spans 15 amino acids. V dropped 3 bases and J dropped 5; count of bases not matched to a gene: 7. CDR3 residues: CASSSGTASNEKLFS. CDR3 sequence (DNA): TGCGCCAGCAGCTCGGGGACAGCGTCGAATGAAAAACTGTTTTCT.

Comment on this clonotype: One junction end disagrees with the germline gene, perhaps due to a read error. Here the CDR3 DNA reads TGTACCAGCAGCTCCCAGGGGGGGGAAGCTTTCTTT. As protein: CTSSSQGGEAFF. The V and J genes are TRBV11-2 and TRBJ1-1; 7 bases match TRBD1. This CDR3 is 12 amino acids long. Germline V gene data show CDR1 as SGHAT and CDR2 as FQNNGV. The variable domain in full, with the rest retrieved from reference TRBV11-2 and TRBJ1-1, is EAGVAQSPRYKIIEKRQSVAFWCNPISGHATLYWYQQILGQGPKLLIQFQNNGVVDDSQLPKDRFSAERLKGVDSTLKIQPAKLEDSAVYLCTSSSQGGEAFFGQGTRLTVV.

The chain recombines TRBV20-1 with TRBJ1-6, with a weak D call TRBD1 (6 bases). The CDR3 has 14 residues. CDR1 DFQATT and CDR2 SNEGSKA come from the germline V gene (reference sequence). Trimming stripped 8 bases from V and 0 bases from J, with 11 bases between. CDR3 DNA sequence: TGCAGTTGCAGGGGAAGCTCCTATAATTCACCCCTCCACTTT. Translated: CSCRGSSYNSPLHF.

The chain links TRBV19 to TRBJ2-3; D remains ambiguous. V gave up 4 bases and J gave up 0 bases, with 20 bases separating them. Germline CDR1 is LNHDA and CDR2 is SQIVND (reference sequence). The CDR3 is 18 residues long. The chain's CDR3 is CASSRHGGSTSSTDTQYF. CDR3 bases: TGTGCCAGTAGTAGACATGGTGGAAGCACTTCTAGCACAGATACGCAGTATTTT.

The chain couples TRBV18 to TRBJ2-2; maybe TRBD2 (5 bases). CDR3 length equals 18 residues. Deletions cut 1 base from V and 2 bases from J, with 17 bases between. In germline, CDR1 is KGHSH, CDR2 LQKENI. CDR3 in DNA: TGTGCCAGCTCACCACTGACTATGCTCGCAAAAAACACCGGGGAGCTGTTTTTT. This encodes CASSPLTMLAKNTGELFF.

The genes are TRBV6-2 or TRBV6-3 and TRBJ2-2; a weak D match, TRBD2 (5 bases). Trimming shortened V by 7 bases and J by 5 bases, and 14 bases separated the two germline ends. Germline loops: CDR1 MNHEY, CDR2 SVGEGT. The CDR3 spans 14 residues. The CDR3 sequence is CASTLSGRTGELFF. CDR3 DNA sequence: TGTGCCAGCACCCTAAGCGGTAGGACCGGGGAGCTGTTTTTT.

CDR3 loop: CASSEGQLNTEAFF. The CDR3 nucleotides are TGTGCCAGCAGTGAGGGACAGCTGAACACTGAAGCTTTCTTT. The J gene is TRBJ1-1, the V gene TRBV12-3 or TRBV12-4; the match to TRBD1 covers 7 bases. The V gene end was trimmed by 5 bases and the J gene end by 0 bases; junction bases not matched to a gene: 3. This CDR3 has 14 amino acids.

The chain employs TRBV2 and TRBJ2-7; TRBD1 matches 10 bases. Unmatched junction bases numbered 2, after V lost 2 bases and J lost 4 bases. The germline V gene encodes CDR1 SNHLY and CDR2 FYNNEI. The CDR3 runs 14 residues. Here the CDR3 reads CASSERTGGYEQYV. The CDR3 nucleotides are TGTGCCAGCAGTGAAAGGACAGGGGGGTACGAGCAGTACGTC.